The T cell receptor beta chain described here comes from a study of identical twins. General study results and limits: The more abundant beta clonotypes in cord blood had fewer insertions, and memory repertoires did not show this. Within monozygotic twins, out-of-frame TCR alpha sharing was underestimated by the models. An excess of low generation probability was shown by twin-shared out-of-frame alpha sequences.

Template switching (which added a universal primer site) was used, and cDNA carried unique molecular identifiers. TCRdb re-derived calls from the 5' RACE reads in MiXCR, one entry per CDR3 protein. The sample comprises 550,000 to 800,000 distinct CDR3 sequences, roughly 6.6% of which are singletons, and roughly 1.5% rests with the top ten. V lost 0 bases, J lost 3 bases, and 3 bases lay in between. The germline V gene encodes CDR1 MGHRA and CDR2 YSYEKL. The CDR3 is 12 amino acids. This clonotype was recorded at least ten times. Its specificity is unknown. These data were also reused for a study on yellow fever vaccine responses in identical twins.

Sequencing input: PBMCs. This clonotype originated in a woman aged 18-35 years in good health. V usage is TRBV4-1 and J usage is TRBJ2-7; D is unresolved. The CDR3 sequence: CASSQEGYEQYF. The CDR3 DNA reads TGCGCCAGCAGCCAAGAGGGCTACGAGCAGTACTTC.